This passage covers 25 T cell receptor beta chains from one sample sequenced in a study of Tregs in tolerant kidney transplant recipients. Mixed chimerism was transient after nonmyeloablative marrow transplants from related graft donors. Produced via immunoSEQ multiplex PCR; TCRdb's table is partial and in-frame only. Here the sample spans some 50,000 clones, roughly 90% being singletons. The sample here was CD8+ T cells from blood (PBMCs), taken 12 months after the transplant. Receptors originate from a human patient who received a combined kidney and bone marrow transplant. Part of the T cell pool may stem from the graft donor.

DNA for the CDR3: TGTGCCAGCAGCCAAGAGTCGATTGGAGGTTTGGGGAACAATGAGCAGTTCTTC. Translation gives CASSQESIGGLGNNEQFF. The chain links TRBV4-2 to TRBJ2-1, with D perhaps TRBD2 (5 bases). The CDR3 has 18 amino acids. Trimming left V 0 bases short and J 5 bases short, with 20 bases between. Germline CDR1 reads LGHNA; CDR2 reads YNFKEQ.

This chain joins TRBV27 and TRBJ2-7; weak D call: TRBD1 (6 bases). The CDR3 covers 11 residues. V was trimmed by 8 bases and J by 8 bases, leaving 13 bases between them. Germline-derived CDR1 and CDR2 are MNHEY and SMNVEV (reference sequence). In DNA form, the CDR3 reads TGTGCCAGCGGGGCAGGGGCCCAGCAGTACTTC. Residues: CASGAGAQQYF.

The V gene is TRBV7-9, the J gene TRBJ1-5; TRBD1 matches at 9 bases. CDR3 length: 15 amino acids. The V and J ends lost 0 bases and 6 bases, in that order; junction bases with no gene match: 3. Germline values: CDR1 SEHNR, CDR2 FQNEAQ (reference sequence). CDR3 nucleotides: TGTGCCAGCAGCTTAGCGGGACAGGGCCCTCAGCCCCAGCATTTT. This encodes CASSLAGQGPQPQHF.

V is TRBV27 and J is TRBJ1-5; tentative D call: TRBD1 (5 bases). This CDR3 region has 15 residues. The V end was cut by 2 bases, the J end by 0 bases, with 8 bases between. Germline CDR1 and CDR2: MNHEY and SMNVEV (reference sequence). The CDR3 nucleotides are TGTGCCAGCAGTTTAGCGGGGGGTAGCAATCAGCCCCAGCATTTT. Protein: CASSLAGGSNQPQHF.

The chain employs TRBV27 and TRBJ1-2; 7 bases match TRBD1. CDR3 length: 14 residues. Unmatched junction bases numbered 6, after V lost 0 bases and J lost 8 bases. Germline V gene data show CDR1 as MNHEY and CDR2 as SMNVEV (reference sequence). Here the CDR3 reads CASSLSKGAWGYTF. DNA for the CDR3: TGTGCCAGCAGTTTATCGAAGGGGGCTTGGGGCTACACCTTC.

This clone has a single count. The chain links TRBV13 to TRBJ2-5; tentatively, D is TRBD1 (7 bases). Germline V gives CDR1 PRHDT, CDR2 FYEKMQ (reference sequence). V shed 5 bases and J shed 2 bases, with 18 bases lying between them. This CDR3 is 16 amino acids long. Here the CDR3 reads CASSRRRDSKQETQYF. In nucleotides, the CDR3 is TGTGCCAGCAGCCGCAGGAGGGACAGTAAACAAGAGACCCAGTACTTC.

This sequence joins TRBV19 and TRBJ2-2; D not certain. Per germline, CDR1 LNHDA and CDR2 SQIVND (reference sequence). The CDR3 contains 14 residues. V lost 3 bases and J 4 bases, leaving 9 bases between the germline ends. This CDR3 reads CASSMLQATGELFF. The CDR3 DNA is TGTGCCAGTAGTATGTTGCAAGCCACCGGGGAGCTGTTTTTT.

This sequence joins TRBV7-3 and TRBJ2-5; the match to TRBD1 covers 7 bases. The junction had 11 bases not matched to a gene; V was cut back by 2 bases and J by 5 bases. The CDR3 contains 16 residues. Germline V gene sequence: CDR1 SGHTA, CDR2 FQGTGA. The CDR3 nucleotides are TGTGCCAGCAGCTTAGTTGGGTCAGGGGGAATGGAGACCCAGTACTTC. Translated, it gives CASSLVGSGGMETQYF.

This clone was observed a single time. V and J are TRBV7-9 and TRBJ1-1; perhaps TRBD1 as D (6 bases). The ends were cut back, 2 bases at V and 4 bases at J, with 14 bases in the middle. CDR3 length equals 15 residues. Germline CDR1 and CDR2: SEHNR and FQNEAQ (reference sequence). The CDR3 region has the DNA TGTGCCAGCAGCTTACTGGGGGCGGTGGGCACTGAAGCTTTCTTT. This translates into CASSLLGAVGTEAFF. Complete variable domain (other parts from reference TRBV7-9 and TRBJ1-1): DTGVSQNPRHKITKRGQNVTFRCDPISEHNRLYWYRQTLGQGPEFLTYFQNEAQLEKSRLLSDRFSAERPKGSFSTLEIQRTEQGDSAMYLCASSLLGAVGTEAFFGQGTRLTVV.

This chain uses TRBV27 with TRBJ2-7; no reliable D call. The germline CDR1 and CDR2 sequences are MNHEY and SMNVEV (reference sequence). Between the trimmed V and J ends, which lost 6 bases and 0 bases, there was a span of 9 bases. The CDR3 is 13 amino acids. The CDR3 region is CASSSGGSYEQYF. The CDR3 nucleotides read TGTGCCAGCAGCTCGGGTGGCTCCTACGAGCAGTACTTC.

This rearrangement joins TRBV11-3 to TRBJ2-7; D uncertain. The germline gives CDR1 SGHNT, CDR2 YENEEA. V lost 5 bases, J lost 1 base, and 9 bases lay in between. The CDR3 loop spans 13 amino acids. CDR3 protein: CASSETESYEQYF. CDR3 in DNA: TGTGCCAGCAGCGAAACAGAGTCCTACGAGCAGTACTTC.

V usage is TRBV6-5 and J usage is TRBJ2-7; D is unresolved. Per the germline V gene, CDR1 is MNHEY and CDR2 is SVGAGI. V dropped 0 bases and J dropped 4 bases, with 7 bases sitting between them. CDR3 length equals 13 residues. CDR3 DNA sequence: TGTGCCAGCAGTTACTCGCGGAGATACGAGCAGTACTTC. Translated, it gives CASSYSRRYEQYF.

This sequence joins TRBV5-1 and TRBJ1-1, with D uncertain. Trimming pared 6 bases from V and 0 bases from J, leaving 15 bases between. The length of the CDR3 is 15 residues. In germline, CDR1 is SGHRS, CDR2 YFSETQ. The CDR3 reads CASTHSGFMNTEAFF. CDR3 in DNA: TGCGCCAGCACACACAGTGGATTCATGAACACTGAAGCTTTCTTT.

The chain uses TRBV27 and TRBJ1-2; the match to TRBD1 covers 7 bases. There are 15 residues in the CDR3. V was pared by 2 bases and J by 6 bases, with 9 bases of the junction left unmatched. Germline V gene lookup returns CDR1 MNHEY and CDR2 SMNVEV (reference sequence). CDR3 region: CASSLGAYDRDGYTF. CDR3 sequence (DNA): TGTGCCAGCAGTTTAGGGGCGTATGACAGGGATGGCTACACCTTC.

The chain is built from TRBV6-1 and TRBJ2-7; possibly TRBD1 for D (5 bases). Germline-derived CDR1 and CDR2 are MNHNS and SASEGT. The CDR3 consists of 13 residues. With 4 bases removed from V and 2 bases from J, the gap between germline ends came to 9 bases. The CDR3 reads CASSVTETYEQYF. The DNA for the CDR3 is TGTGCCAGCAGTGTGACAGAAACCTACGAGCAGTACTTC.

V and J are TRBV28 and TRBJ2-3; 9 bases fit TRBD2. V trimming: 5 bases; J trimming: 2 bases; junction bases outside the gene matches: 11. This CDR3 comprises 17 residues. From germline, CDR1 is MDHEN and CDR2 SYDVKM. CDR3 sequence: CASSTPYSGGDTDTQYF. The CDR3 bases are TGTGCCAGCAGTACGCCTTATAGCGGGGGTGACACAGATACGCAGTATTTT. Full variable domain (missing parts from reference TRBV28 and TRBJ2-3): DVKVTQSSRYLVKRTGEKVFLECVQDMDHENMFWYRQDPGLGLRLIYFSYDVKMKEKGDIPEGYSVSREKKERFSLILESASTNQTSMYLCASSTPYSGGDTDTQYFGPGTRLTVL.

The chain uses TRBV28 and TRBJ2-1, with 10 positions matching TRBD1. The CDR3 length is 13 residues. J lost 5 bases, V lost 7 bases, and 2 bases had no gene match. CDR1 is MDHEN and CDR2 is SYDVKM in the germline V gene. The CDR3: CASTDRGNNEQFF. Written as DNA, the CDR3 is TGTGCCAGCACGGACAGGGGGAACAATGAGCAGTTCTTC.

The rearrangement links TRBV4-3 to TRBJ2-1; no definite D call. Germline V gene lookup returns CDR1 LGHNA and CDR2 YSLEER. CDR3 size: 16 residues. V was shortened by 0 bases and J by 2 bases, with 11 bases between the two germline ends. This CDR3 is CASSQDHSLPYNEQFF. CDR3 DNA sequence: TGCGCCAGCAGCCAAGACCACAGCCTCCCCTACAATGAGCAGTTCTTC.

V and J are TRBV18 and TRBJ2-5; D not certain. TRBJ2-7 matches the DNA end more closely, so the J call is doubtful. There are 13 residues in the CDR3. The germline gives CDR1 KGHSH, CDR2 LQKENI. The CDR3 region is CASSHESDYEQYF. For the CDR3, the DNA is TGTGCCAGCTCACACGAATCAGACTACGAGCAGTACTTC.

CDR3 sequence (DNA): TGTGCCAGCAGCGTAGGAGCGGGGATGGATGAGCAGTTCTTC. Encoded protein: CASSVGAGMDEQFF. The chain employs TRBV9 and TRBJ2-1; 7 positions agree with TRBD2. J lost 8 bases, V lost 0 bases, and 5 bases had no gene match. Germline lookup yields CDR1 SGDLS and CDR2 YYNGEE. CDR3 size: 14 residues.

This clone was found once. The V gene is TRBV4-1, the J gene TRBJ2-5, with D possibly matching TRBD2 (6 bases). V lost 5 bases and J 1 base, leaving 14 bases between the germline ends. Germline loops: CDR1 MGHRA, CDR2 YSYEKL. CDR3 length: 15 residues. CDR3 in amino acids: CASSSTGLPQETQYF. DNA for the CDR3: TGCGCCAGCAGCTCGACGGGACTGCCCCAAGAGACCCAGTACTTC.

The chain is built from TRBV5-6 and TRBJ2-7, with 8 positions matching TRBD1. V shed 3 bases and J 10 bases; nucleotides not matched to a gene: 6. CDR1 is SGHDT and CDR2 is YYEEEE in the germline V gene. The CDR3 length is 12 residues. For the CDR3, the DNA is TGTGCCAGCAGCTCCGGGACAGGCTTACAGTACTTC. It specifies CASSSGTGLQYF.

The genes are TRBV19 and TRBJ2-7; 8 bases align to TRBD1. The CDR3 is 14 amino acids. V lost 3 bases and J lost 4; bases outside the gene matches: 5. The germline V gene encodes CDR1 LNHDA and CDR2 SQIVND (reference sequence). The CDR3 DNA reads TGTGCCAGTAGTATGCAGGGGGCGAGGTACGAGCAGTACTTC. This codes for CASSMQGARYEQYF.

The chain couples TRBV7-9 to TRBJ2-2; 8 nucleotides align to TRBD2. Per germline, CDR1 SEHNR and CDR2 FQNEAQ (reference sequence). V lost 3 bases, J lost 7 bases, and 10 bases stayed unmatched. The CDR3 has 16 residues. CDR3 sequence reads: CASSFRDSGNRGELFF. The DNA for the CDR3 is TGTGCCAGCAGCTTCCGGGATAGCGGGAATCGCGGGGAGCTGTTTTTT. Using reference TRBV7-9 and TRBJ2-2 for the parts outside the CDR3, the full variable domain is DTGVSQNPRHKITKRGQNVTFRCDPISEHNRLYWYRQTLGQGPEFLTYFQNEAQLEKSRLLSDRFSAERPKGSFSTLEIQRTEQGDSAMYLCASSFRDSGNRGELFFGEGSRLTVL.

V usage is TRBV18 and J usage is TRBJ2-7; 7 bases are a match to TRBD1. The CDR3 runs 13 residues. Germline-derived CDR1 and CDR2 are KGHSH and LQKENI. Losses at the gene ends were 7 bases for V and 3 bases for J; bases not matched to a gene: 6. The CDR3 DNA is TGTGCCAGCTTAGGGGGCCCCCACTACGAGCAGTACTTC. It codes for CASLGGPHYEQYF.